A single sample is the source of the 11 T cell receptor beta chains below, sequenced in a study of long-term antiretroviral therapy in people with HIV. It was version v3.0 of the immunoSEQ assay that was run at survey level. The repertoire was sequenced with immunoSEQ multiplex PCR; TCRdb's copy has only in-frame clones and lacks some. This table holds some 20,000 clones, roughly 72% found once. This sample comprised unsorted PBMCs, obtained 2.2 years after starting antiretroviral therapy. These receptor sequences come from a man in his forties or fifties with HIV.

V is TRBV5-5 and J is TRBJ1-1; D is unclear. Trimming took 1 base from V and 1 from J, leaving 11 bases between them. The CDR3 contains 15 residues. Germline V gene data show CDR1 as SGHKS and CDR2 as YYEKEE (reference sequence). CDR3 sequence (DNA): TGTGCCAGCAGCTTGTTAAGGAAACCGAACACTGAAGCTTTCTTT. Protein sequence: CASSLLRKPNTEAFF.

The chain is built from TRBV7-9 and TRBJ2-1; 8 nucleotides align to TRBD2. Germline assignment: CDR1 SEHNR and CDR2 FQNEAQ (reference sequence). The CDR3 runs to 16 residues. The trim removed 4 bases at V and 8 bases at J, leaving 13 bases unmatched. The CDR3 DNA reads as TGTGCCAGCAGCTACGGGACTAGGGAAATTGGGGATGAGCAGTTCTTC. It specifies CASSYGTREIGDEQFF.

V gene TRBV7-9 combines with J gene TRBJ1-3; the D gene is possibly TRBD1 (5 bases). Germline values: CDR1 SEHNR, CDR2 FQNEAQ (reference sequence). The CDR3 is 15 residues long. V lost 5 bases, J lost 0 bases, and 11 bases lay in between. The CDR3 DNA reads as TGTGCCAGCAGCCCCGGGGCGCGCTCTGGAAACACCATATATTTT. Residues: CASSPGARSGNTIYF.

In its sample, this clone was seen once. The CDR3 region has the DNA TGTGCCAGCAGTTTACAGATCTCCTACGAGCAGTACTTC. Residues: CASSLQISYEQYF. The genes are TRBV13 and TRBJ2-7; D call uncertain. In germline, CDR1 is PRHDT, CDR2 FYEKMQ (reference sequence). V was cut by 6 bases and J by 0 bases, with 9 bases left in between. The CDR3 covers 13 residues.

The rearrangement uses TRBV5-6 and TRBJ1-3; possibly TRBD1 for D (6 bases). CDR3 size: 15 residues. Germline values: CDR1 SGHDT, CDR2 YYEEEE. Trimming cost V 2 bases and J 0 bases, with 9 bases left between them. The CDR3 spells CASSFTGLSGNTIYF. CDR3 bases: TGTGCCAGCAGCTTTACAGGGCTCTCTGGAAACACCATATATTTT.

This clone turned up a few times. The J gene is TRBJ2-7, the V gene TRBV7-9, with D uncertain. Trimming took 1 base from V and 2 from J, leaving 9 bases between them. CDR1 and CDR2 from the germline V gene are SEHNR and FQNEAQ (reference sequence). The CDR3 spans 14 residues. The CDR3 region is CASSLGIGPYEQYF. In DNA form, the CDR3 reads TGTGCCAGCAGCTTAGGTATCGGACCCTACGAGCAGTACTTC. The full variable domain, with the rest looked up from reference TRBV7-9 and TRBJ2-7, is DTGVSQNPRHKITKRGQNVTFRCDPISEHNRLYWYRQTLGQGPEFLTYFQNEAQLEKSRLLSDRFSAERPKGSFSTLEIQRTEQGDSAMYLCASSLGIGPYEQYFGPGTRLTVT.

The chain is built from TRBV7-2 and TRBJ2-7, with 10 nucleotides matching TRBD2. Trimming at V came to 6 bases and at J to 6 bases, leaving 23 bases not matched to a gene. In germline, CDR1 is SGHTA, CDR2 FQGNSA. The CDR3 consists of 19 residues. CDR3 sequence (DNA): TGTGCCAGCAGTCTCGACAGGGCAATAGTAGCGGGGGGTTGGGGCGAGCAGTACTTC. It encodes CASSLDRAIVAGGWGEQYF.

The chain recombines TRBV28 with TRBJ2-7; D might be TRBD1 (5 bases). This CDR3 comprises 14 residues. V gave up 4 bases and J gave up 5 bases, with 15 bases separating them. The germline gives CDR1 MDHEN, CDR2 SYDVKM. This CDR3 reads CASSWAGNPHEQYF. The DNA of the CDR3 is TGTGCCAGCAGTTGGGCAGGGAACCCCCACGAGCAGTACTTC.

The CDR3 region is CASSLGDREPQHF. In DNA form, the CDR3 reads TGTGCCAGCAGCTTAGGGGACAGGGAGCCCCAGCATTTT. This chain connects TRBV7-2 to TRBJ1-5; 9 bases fit TRBD1. The CDR3 is 13 amino acids. Trimming took 1 base from V and 8 from J; bases not matched to a gene: 0. Germline V gives CDR1 SGHTA, CDR2 FQGNSA.

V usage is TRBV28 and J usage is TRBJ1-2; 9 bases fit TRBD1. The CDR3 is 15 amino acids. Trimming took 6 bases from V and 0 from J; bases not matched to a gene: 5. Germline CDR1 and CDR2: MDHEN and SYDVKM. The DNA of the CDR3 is TGTGCCAGCAGGGGGACAGGGCTAGCTAACTATGGCTACACCTTC. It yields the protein CASRGTGLANYGYTF.

Here the CDR3 DNA reads TGCGCCAGCAGGAGAGACGCAGGCCTGTACGAGCAGTACTTC. Translating gives CASRRDAGLYEQYF. The V gene is TRBV5-1, the J gene TRBJ2-7; D gene ambiguous. The CDR3 spans 14 residues. From germline, CDR1 is SGHRS and CDR2 YFSETQ. Trimming cost V 5 bases and J 4 bases, with 16 bases left between them.